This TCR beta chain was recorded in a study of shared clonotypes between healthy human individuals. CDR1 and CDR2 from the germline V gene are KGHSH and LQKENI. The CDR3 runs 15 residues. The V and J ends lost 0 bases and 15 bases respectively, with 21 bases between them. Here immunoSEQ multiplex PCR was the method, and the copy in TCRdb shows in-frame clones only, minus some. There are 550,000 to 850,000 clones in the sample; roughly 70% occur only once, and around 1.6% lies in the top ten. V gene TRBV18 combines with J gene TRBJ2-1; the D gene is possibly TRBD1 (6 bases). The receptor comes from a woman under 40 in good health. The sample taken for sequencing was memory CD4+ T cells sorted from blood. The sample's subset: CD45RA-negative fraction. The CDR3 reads CASSPPERERGFRFF. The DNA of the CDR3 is TGTGCCAGCTCACCACCTGAACGGGAAAGGGGGTTTAGGTTCTTC.